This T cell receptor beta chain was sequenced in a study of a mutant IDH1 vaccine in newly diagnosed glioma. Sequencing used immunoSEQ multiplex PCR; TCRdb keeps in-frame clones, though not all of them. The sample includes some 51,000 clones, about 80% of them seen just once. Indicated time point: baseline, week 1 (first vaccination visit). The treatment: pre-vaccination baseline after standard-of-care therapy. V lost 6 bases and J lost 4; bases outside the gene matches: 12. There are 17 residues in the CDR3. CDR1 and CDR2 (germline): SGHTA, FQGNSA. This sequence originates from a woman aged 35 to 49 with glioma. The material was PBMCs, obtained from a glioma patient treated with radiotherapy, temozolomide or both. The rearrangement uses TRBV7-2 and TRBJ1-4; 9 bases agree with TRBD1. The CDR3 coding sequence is TGTGCCAGCAGGAGGGAGGGACAGGGACGATTTAATGAAAAACTGTTTTTT. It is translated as CASRREGQGRFNEKLFF.